The source of this T cell receptor beta chain is a study of glioma-infiltrating T cells after dendritic cell vaccination. As for this clone: This same CDR3 is encoded by further DNA sequences in the sample.

Only patients with spare fresh-frozen tumor and over two years of follow-up were included. Per germline, CDR1 SGHDT and CDR2 YYEEEE. Between the trimmed V and J ends, which lost 4 bases and 0 bases, there was a span of 11 bases. This CDR3 is 16 amino acids long. TCRdb's table, derived via immunoSEQ multiplex PCR, lists solely in-frame clones and lacks some. Altogether 100,000 or so clones are present, 70% to 90% being singletons, with the ten largest covering approximately 15%. The chain combines TRBV5-6 with TRBJ1-6; D remains ambiguous. The material was blood, obtained before dendritic cell vaccination. This receptor was obtained from a human donor with glioblastoma. CDR3 protein: CASSPPESSYNSPLHF. The DNA for the CDR3 is TGTGCCAGCAGCCCCCCGGAGAGCTCCTATAATTCACCCCTCCACTTT. Complete variable domain (other parts from reference TRBV5-6 and TRBJ1-6): DAGVTQSPTHLIKTRGQQVTLRCSPKSGHDTVSWYQQALGQGPQFIFQYYEEEERQRGNFPDRFSGHQFPNYSSELNVNALLLGDSALYLCASSPPESSYNSPLHFGNGTRLTVT.